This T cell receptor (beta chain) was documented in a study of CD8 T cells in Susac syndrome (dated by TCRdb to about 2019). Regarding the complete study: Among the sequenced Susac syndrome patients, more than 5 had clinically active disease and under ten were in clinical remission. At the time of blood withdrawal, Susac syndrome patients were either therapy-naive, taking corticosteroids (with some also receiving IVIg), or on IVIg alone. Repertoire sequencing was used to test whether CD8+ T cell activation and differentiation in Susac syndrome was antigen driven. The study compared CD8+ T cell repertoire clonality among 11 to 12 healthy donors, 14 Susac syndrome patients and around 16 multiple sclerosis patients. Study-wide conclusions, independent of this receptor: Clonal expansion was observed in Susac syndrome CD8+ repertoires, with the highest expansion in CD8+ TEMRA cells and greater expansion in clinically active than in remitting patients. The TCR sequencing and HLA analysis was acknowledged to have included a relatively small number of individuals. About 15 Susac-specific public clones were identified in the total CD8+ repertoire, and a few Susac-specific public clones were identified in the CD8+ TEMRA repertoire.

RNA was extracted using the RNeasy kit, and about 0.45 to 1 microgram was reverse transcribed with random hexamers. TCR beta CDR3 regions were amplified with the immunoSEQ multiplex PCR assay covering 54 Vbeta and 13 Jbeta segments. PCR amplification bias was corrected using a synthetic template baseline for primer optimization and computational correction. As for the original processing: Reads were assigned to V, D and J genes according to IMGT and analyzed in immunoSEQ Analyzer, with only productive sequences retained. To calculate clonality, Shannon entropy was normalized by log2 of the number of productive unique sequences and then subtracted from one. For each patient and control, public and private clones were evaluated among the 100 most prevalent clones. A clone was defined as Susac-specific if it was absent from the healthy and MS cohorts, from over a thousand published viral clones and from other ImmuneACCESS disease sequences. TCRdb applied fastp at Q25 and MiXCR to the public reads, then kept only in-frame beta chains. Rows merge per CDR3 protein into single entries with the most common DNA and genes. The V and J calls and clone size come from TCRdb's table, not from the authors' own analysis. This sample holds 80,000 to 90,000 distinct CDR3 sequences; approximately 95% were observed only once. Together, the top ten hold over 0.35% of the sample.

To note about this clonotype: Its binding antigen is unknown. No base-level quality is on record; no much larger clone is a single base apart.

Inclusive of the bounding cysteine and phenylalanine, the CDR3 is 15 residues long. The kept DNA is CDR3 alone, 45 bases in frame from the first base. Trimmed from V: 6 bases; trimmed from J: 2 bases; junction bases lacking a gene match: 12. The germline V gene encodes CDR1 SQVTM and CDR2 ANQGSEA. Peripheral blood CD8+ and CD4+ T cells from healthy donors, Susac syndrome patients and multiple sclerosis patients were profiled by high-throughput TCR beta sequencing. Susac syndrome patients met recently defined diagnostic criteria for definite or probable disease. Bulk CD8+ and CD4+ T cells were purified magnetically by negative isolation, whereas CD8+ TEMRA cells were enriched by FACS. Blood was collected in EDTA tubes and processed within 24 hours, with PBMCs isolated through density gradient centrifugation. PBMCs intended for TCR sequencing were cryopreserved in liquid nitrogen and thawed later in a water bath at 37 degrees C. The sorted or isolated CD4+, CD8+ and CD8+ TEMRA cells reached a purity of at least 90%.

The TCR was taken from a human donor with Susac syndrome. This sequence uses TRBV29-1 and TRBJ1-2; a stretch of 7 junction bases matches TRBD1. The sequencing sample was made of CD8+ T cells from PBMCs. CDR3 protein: CSVDRSDRLNYGYTF. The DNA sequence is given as TGCAGCGTCGATCGATCGGACAGGCTGAACTATGGCTACACCTTC.